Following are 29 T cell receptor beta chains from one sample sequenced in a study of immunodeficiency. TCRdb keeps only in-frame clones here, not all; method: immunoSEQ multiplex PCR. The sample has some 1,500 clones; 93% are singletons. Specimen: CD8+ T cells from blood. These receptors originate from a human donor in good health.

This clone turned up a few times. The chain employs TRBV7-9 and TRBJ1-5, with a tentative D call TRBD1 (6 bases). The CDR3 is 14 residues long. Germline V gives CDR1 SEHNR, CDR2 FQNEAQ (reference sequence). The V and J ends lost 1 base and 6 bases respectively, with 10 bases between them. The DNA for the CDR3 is TGTGCCAGCAGCTTAGGGACAGTAAGTCAGCCCCAGCATTTT. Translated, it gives CASSLGTVSQPQHF.

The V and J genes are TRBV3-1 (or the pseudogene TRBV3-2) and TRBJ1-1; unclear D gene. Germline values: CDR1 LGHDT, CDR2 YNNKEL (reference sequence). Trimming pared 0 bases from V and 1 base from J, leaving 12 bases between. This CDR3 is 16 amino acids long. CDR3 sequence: CASSQEYSDSNTEAFF. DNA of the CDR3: TGTGCCAGCAGCCAAGAATATTCAGACTCGAACACTGAAGCTTTCTTT.

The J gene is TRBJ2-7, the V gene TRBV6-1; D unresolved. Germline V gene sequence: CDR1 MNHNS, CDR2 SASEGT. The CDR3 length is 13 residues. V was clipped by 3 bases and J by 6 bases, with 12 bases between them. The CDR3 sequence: CASSEYEELEQYF. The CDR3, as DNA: TGTGCCAGCAGTGAGTATGAGGAACTCGAGCAGTACTTC.

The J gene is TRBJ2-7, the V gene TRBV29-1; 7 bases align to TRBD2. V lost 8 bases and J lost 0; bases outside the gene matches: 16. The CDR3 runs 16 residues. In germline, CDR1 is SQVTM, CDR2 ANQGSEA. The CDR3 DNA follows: TGCAGCTACATGTTACTCGACGGGACTAACTCCTACGAGCAGTACTTC. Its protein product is CSYMLLDGTNSYEQYF.

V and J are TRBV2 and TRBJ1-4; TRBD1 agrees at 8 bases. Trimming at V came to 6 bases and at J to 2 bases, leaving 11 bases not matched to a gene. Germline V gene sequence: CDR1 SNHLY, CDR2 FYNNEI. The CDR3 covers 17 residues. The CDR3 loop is CASRGQGSSATNEKLFF. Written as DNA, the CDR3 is TGTGCCAGCAGAGGACAGGGCAGTTCGGCTACTAATGAAAAACTGTTTTTT. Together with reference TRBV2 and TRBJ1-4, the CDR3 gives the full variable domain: EPEVTQTPSHQVTQMGQEVILRCVPISNHLYFYWYRQILGQKVEFLVSFYNNEISEKSEIFDDQFSVERPDGSNFTLKIRSTKLEDSAMYFCASRGQGSSATNEKLFFGSGTQLSVL.

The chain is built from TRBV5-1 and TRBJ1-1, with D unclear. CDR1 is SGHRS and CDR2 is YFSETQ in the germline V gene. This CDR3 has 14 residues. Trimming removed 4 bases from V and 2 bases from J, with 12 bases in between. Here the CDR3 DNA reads TGCGCCAGCAGCCTCTACCCCAGCAACACTGAAGCTTTCTTT. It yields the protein CASSLYPSNTEAFF.

CDR3: CASRMGPGEQYF. In DNA form, the CDR3 reads TGTGCCAGCAGAATGGGACCCGGCGAGCAGTACTTC. The rearrangement joins TRBV27 to TRBJ2-7; D possibly matches TRBD1 or TRBD2 (5 bases each). V lost 6 bases and J 6 bases, leaving 12 bases between the germline ends. The CDR3 runs 12 residues. Germline loops: CDR1 MNHEY, CDR2 SMNVEV (reference sequence).

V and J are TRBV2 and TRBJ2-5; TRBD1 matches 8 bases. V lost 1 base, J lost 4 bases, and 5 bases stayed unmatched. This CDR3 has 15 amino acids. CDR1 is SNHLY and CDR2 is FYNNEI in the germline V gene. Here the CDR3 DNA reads TGTGCCAGCAGTGAAGGGGCAGGGGGCCGAGAGACCCAGTACTTC. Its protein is CASSEGAGGRETQYF.

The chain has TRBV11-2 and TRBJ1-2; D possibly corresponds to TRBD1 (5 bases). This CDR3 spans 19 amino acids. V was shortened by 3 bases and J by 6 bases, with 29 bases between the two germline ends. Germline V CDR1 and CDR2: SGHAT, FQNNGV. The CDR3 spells CASSFLGWEGSVLVDGYTF. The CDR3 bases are TGTGCCAGCAGCTTTTTAGGGTGGGAGGGGTCAGTTTTGGTGGATGGCTACACCTTC. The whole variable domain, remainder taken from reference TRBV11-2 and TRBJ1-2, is EAGVAQSPRYKIIEKRQSVAFWCNPISGHATLYWYQQILGQGPKLLIQFQNNGVVDDSQLPKDRFSAERLKGVDSTLKIQPAKLEDSAVYLCASSFLGWEGSVLVDGYTFGSGTRLTVV.

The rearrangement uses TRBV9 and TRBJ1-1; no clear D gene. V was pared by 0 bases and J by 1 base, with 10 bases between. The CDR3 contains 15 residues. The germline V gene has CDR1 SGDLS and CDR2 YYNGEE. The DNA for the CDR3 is TGTGCCAGCAGCGTAGGTGCCGCGGGGAACACTGAAGCTTTCTTT. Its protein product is CASSVGAAGNTEAFF.

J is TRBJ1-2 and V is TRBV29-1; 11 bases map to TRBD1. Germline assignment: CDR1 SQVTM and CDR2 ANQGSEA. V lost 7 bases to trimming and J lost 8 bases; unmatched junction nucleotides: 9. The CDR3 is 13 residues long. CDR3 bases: TGCAGCGCTTCGGACAGGGGGCTGGGGGGCTACACCTTC. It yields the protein CSASDRGLGGYTF.

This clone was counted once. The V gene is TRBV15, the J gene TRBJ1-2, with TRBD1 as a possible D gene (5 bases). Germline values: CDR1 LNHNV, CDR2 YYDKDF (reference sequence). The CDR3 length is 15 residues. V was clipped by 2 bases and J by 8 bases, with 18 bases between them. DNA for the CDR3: TGTGCCACCAGCAGAAGCCGGGACGGAGTTTGGGGCTACACCTTC. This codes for CATSRSRDGVWGYTF.

The CDR3 coding sequence is TGTGCCAGCAGCCAAGACCCTACCGGGACAGGGGTCAATCAGCCCCAGCATTTT. It is translated as CASSQDPTGTGVNQPQHF. The gene calls are TRBV4-2 and TRBJ1-5; 10 nucleotides match TRBD1. The germline gives CDR1 LGHNA, CDR2 YNFKEQ. This CDR3 region has 18 residues. V was clipped by 0 bases and J by 3 bases; unmatched bases: 8.

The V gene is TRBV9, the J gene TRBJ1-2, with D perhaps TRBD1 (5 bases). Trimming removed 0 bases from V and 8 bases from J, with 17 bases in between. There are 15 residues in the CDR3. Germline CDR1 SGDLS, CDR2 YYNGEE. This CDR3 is CASSVVSGGPQGYTF. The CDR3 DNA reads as TGTGCCAGCAGCGTAGTATCGGGGGGACCTCAGGGCTACACCTTC.

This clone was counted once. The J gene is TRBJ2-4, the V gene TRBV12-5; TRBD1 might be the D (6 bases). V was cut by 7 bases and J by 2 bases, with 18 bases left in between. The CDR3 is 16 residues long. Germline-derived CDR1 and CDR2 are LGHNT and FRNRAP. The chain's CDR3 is CASASVWGPTKNIQYF. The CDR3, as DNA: TGTGCTAGTGCCTCGGTGTGGGGGCCCACCAAAAACATTCAGTACTTC.

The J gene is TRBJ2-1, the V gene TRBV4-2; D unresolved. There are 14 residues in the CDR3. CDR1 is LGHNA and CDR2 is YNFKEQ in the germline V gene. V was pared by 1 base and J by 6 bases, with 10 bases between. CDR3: CASSQGIEVNEQFF. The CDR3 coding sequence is TGTGCCAGCAGCCAAGGCATCGAGGTCAATGAGCAGTTCTTC.

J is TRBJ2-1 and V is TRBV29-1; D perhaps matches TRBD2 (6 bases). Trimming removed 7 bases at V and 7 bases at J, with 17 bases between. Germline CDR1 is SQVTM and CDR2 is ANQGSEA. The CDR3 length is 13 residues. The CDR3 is CSAVLGTANEQFF. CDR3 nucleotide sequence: TGCAGCGCCGTTCTCGGGACTGCAAATGAGCAGTTCTTC.

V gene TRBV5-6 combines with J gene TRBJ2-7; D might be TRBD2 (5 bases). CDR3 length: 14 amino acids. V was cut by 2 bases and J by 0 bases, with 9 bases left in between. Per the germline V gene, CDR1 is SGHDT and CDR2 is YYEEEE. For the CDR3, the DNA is TGTGCCAGCAGCTTTGGCGGGTCCTCCTACGAGCAGTACTTC. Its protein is CASSFGGSSYEQYF.

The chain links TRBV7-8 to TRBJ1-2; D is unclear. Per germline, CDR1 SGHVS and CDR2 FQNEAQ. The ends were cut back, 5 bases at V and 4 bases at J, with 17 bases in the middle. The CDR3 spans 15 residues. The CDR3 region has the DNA TGTGCCAGCAGCCTTGGTCGGGCCGACCCCTATGGCTACACCTTC. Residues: CASSLGRADPYGYTF.

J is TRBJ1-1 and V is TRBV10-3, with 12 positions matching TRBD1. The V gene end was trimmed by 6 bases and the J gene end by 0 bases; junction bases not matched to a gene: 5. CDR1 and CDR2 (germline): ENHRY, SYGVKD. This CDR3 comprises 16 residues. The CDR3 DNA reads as TGTGCCATCAGGGGTGGGACAGGGGGCATGAACACTGAAGCTTTCTTT. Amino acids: CAIRGGTGGMNTEAFF.

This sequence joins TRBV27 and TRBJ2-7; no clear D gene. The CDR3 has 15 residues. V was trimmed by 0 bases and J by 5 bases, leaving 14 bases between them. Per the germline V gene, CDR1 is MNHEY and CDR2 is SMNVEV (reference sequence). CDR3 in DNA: TGTGCCAGCAGTTTATCCCCACAGCCGGCGGACGAGCAGTACTTC. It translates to CASSLSPQPADEQYF.

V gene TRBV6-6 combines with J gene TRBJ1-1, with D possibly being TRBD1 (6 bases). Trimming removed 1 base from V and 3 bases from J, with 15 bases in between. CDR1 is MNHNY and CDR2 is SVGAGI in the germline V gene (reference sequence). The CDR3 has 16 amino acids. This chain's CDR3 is CASSYLFWGLDTEAFF. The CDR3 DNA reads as TGTGCCAGCAGTTACTTATTCTGGGGGCTGGACACTGAAGCTTTCTTT.

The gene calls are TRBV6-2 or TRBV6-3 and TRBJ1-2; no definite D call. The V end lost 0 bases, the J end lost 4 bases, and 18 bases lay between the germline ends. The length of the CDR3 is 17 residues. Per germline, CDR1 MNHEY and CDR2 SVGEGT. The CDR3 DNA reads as TGTGCCAGCAGTTACTCAAGTAGCCGAGCAGTAGTCTATGGCTACACCTTC. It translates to CASSYSSSRAVVYGYTF.

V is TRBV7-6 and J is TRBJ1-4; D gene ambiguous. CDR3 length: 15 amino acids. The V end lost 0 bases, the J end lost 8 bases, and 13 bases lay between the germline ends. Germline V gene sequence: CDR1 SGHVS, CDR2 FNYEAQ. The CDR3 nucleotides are TGTGCCAGCAGCTTAGCTGCAGGAGGTTCGGAAAAACTGTTTTTT. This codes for CASSLAAGGSEKLFF.

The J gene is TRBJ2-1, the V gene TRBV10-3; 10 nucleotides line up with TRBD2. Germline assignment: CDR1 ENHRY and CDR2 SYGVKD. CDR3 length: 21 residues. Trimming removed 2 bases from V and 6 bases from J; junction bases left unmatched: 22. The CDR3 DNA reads TGTGCCATCAGTGAGGGCCCGCGGGTGTTAGCGGGGGGCTGGGGGTCCAATGAGCAGTTCTTC. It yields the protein CAISEGPRVLAGGWGSNEQFF.

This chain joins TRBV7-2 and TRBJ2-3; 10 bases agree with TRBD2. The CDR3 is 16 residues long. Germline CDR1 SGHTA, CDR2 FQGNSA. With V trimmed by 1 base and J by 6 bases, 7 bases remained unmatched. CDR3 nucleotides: TGTGCCAGCAGCTTAGTTCCAGCGGGGGGGCGGGATACGCAGTATTTT. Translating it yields CASSLVPAGGRDTQYF.

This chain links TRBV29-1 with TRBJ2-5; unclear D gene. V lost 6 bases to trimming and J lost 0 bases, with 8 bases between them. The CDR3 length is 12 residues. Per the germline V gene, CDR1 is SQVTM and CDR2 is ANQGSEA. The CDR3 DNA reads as TGCAGCGTGATGAGTAACCAAGAGACCCAGTACTTC. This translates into CSVMSNQETQYF. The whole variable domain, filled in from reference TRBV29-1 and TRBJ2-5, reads SAVISQKPSRDICQRGTSLTIQCQVDSQVTMMFWYRQQPGQSLTLIATANQGSEATYESGFVIDKFPISRPNLTFSTLTVSNMSPEDSSIYLCSVMSNQETQYFGPGTRLLVL.

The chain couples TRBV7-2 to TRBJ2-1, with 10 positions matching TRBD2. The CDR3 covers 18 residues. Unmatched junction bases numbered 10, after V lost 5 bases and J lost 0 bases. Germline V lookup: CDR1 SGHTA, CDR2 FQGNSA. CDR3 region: CASSPGLAGASSYNEQFF. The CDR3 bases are TGTGCCAGCAGCCCTGGCCTAGCGGGGGCTAGCTCCTACAATGAGCAGTTCTTC.

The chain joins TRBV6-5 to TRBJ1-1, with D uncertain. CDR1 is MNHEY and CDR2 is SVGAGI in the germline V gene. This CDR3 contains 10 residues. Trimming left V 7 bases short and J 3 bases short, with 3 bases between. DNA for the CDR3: TGTGCCAGCATATACACTGAAGCTTTCTTT. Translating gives CASIYTEAFF.